This TCR beta chain was observed in a study of CD8+CD57+ T cells in acquired aplastic anemia (dated by TCRdb to the late 2010s). About the study as a whole: Extracted DNA from sorted CD4+ and CD8+ cells averaged approximately 3 ug, ranging from roughly 0.19 to 27.4 ug. CD8+CD57+ expansion was defined as a frequency above the mean frequency observed in healthy subjects.

TCR beta VDJ combination and CDR3 sequence profiling used genomic DNA as the template. An Illumina HiSeq 2000 was used for TCR repertoire sequencing. The original methods were these. TRBV/TRBJ rearrangement plots, CDR3 size and DJ length profiles, and Simpson's diversity index were used to evaluate the repertoires. The most abundant DNA sequence in the deep sequencing data was taken as the immunodominant clone. CDR3 amino acid sequences were checked for sharing between subjects and were compared against published repertoires and the VDJdb database. TCRdb trimmed public reads at Q25 via fastp, called clones via MiXCR and kept in-frame beta chains. Each entry is one CDR3 protein sequence, shown with its most common DNA and genes. TCRdb's processing, not the authors', yielded these V and J calls. This sample holds 95,000 to 150,000 distinct CDR3 sequences; roughly 40% were observed only once. In total, the top ten clones hold over 2% of the sample.

Study-wide conclusions, independent of this receptor: Between patients and healthy controls, no significant difference in CD8+ Simpson's diversity was found (P=0.060). Although twenty-nine CD8+ CDR3 sequences were shared by patients and controls, these sequences appeared highly expressed in patients and within the immunodominant clones of patients.

This clonotype has at least ten counts. Its antigen has not been determined. No base qualities exist here, and no much larger clone lies one base off it. Flow cytometry had shown CD8+CD57+ cell expansion in the patients selected for sequencing. Every patient had severe acquired aplastic anemia, diagnosed using the International Study of Aplastic Anemia and Agranulocytosis and Camitta criteria. No patient had received any therapy when blood was sampled. In the study, sorted CD4+ and CD8+ blood T cells from patients with severe aplastic anemia and from healthy subjects underwent deep sequencing of TCR repertoires. In the USA, patient enrollment took place under clinicaltrials.gov protocols 00001620, 01623167, 00001397, 00071045, 00081523 and 00961064. Ficoll-Paque density gradient centrifugation was used to isolate peripheral blood mononuclear cells. Before DNA extraction, CD4+ and CD8+ T cells were sorted with FACS or magnetic beads.

The sample consisted of sorted CD4+, CD8+, or CD8+CD57+ T cells (not recorded which) from PBMCs. The TCR originated in a human donor with aplastic anemia.

The CDR3 protein is CASSYTYGYTF. At the DNA level, the sequence is TGTGCCAGCAGTTACACCTATGGCTACACCTTC. The sequence links TRBV6-5 to TRBJ1-2; the D gene cannot be resolved reliably. The CDR3 sequence holds 11 residues, the cysteine and phenylalanine included. Left in the record is the CDR3 DNA by itself, 33 bases read in frame from the first base. CDR1 and CDR2 were assigned from the germline V gene as MNHEY and SVGAGI. V is cut by 2 bases and J by 4 bases, and the space between the germline ends is 2 bases.